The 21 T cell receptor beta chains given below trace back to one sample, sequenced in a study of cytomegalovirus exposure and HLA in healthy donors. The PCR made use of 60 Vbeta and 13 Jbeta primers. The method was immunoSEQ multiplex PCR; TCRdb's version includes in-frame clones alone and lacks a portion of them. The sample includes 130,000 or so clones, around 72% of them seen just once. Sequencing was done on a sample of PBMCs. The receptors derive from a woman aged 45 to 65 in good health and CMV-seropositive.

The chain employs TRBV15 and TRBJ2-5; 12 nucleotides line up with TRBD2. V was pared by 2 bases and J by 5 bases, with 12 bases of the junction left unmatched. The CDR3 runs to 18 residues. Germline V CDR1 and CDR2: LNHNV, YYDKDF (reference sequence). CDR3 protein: CATSRSGLAGVLGETQYF. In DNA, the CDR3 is TGTGCCACCAGCAGATCGGGACTAGCGGGCGTCTTGGGGGAGACCCAGTACTTC.

CDR3 in amino acids: CASSRTGANQPQHF. The CDR3, as DNA: TGTGCCAGCAGTAGGACAGGGGCCAATCAGCCCCAGCATTTT. The rearrangement joins TRBV27 to TRBJ1-5, with TRBD1 matching over 9 bases. Unmatched junction bases numbered 2, after V lost 5 bases and J lost 3 bases. This CDR3 spans 14 amino acids. Germline CDR1 reads MNHEY; CDR2 reads SMNVEV (reference sequence).

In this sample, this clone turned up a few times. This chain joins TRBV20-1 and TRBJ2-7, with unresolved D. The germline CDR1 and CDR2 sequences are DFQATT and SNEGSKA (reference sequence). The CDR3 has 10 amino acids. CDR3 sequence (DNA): TGCAGCGCGCGATCCTACGAGCAGTACTTC. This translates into CSARSYEQYF.

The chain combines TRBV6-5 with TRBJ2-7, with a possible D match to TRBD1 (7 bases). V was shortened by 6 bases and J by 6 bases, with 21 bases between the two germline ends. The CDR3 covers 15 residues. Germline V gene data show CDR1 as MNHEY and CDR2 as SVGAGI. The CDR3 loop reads CASRPRIGQGGEQYF. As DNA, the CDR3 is TGTGCCAGCAGACCTCGCATTGGGCAGGGGGGCGAGCAGTACTTC.

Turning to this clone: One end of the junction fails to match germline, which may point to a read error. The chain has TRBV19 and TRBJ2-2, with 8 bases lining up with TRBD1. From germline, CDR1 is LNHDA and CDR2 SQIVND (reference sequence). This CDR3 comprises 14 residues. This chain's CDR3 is CACSKDRVAGELFF. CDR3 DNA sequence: TGTGCCTGTAGCAAGGACAGGGTGGCCGGGGAGCTGTTTTTT.

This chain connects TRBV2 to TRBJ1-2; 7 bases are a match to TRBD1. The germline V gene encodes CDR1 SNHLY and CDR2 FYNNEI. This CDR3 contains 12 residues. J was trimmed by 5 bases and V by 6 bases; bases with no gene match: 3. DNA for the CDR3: TGTGCCAGCAGGGGACAGCGTTATGGCTACACCTTC. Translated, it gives CASRGQRYGYTF.

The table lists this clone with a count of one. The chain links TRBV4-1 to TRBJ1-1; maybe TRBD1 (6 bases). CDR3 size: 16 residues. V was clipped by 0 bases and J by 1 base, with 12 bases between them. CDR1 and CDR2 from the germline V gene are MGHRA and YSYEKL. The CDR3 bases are TGCGCCAGCAGCCAAGATCCGGGCAGGGGGAACACTGAAGCTTTCTTT. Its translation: CASSQDPGRGNTEAFF.

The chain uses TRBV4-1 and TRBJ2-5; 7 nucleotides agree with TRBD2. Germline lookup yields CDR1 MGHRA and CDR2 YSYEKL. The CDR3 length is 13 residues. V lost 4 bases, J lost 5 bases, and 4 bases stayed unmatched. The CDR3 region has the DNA TGCGCCAGCAGCCGGACTAGGGGCGAGACCCAGTACTTC. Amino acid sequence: CASSRTRGETQYF.

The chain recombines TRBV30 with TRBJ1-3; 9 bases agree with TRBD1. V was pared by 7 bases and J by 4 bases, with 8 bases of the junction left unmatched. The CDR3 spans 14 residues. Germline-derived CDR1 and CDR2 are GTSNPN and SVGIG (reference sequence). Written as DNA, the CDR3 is TGTGCCTTCCCGGGACAGGGAGAGGGAAACACCATATATTTT. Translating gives CAFPGQGEGNTIYF.

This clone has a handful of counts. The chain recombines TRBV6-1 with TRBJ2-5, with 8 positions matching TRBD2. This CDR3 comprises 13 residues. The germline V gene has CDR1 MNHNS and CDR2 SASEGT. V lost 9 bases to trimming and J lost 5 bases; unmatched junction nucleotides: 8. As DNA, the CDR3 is TGTGCCAGTCTACGATCGGGGGGGGAGACCCAGTACTTC. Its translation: CASLRSGGETQYF.

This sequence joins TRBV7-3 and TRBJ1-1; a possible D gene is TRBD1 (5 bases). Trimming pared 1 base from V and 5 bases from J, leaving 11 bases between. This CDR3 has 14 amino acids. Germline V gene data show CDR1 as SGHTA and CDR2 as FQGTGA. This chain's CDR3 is CASSLSHSGTEAFF. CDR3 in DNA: TGTGCCAGCAGCTTAAGTCACTCAGGGACTGAAGCTTTCTTT.

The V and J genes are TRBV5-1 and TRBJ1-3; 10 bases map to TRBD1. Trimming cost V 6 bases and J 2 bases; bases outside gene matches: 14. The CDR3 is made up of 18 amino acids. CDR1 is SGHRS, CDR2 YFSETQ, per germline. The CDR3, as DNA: TGCGCCAGCACCCTCGGGACAGGGGCAGGTCGGCCTGGAAACACCATATATTTT. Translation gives CASTLGTGAGRPGNTIYF.

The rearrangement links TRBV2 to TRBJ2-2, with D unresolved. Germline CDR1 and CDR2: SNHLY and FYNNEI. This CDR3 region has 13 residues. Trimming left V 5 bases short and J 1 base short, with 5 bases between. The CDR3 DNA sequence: TGTGCCAGCAGTCCGGGGAACACCGGGGAGCTGTTTTTT. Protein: CASSPGNTGELFF.

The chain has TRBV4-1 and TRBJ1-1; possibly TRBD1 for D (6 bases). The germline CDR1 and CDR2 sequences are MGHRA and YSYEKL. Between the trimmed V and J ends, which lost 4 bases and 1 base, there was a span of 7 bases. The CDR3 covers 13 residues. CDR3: CASSPGQNTEAFF. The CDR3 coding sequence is TGCGCCAGCAGCCCGGGACAGAACACTGAAGCTTTCTTT.

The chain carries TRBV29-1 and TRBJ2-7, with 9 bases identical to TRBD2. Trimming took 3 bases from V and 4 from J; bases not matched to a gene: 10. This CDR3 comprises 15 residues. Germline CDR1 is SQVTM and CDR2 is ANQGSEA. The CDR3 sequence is CSVEGASGTLYEQYF. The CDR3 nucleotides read TGCAGCGTTGAGGGAGCTAGCGGGACTCTGTACGAGCAGTACTTC.

CDR3 region: CSVGAGATQETQYF. CDR3 bases: TGCAGCGTTGGAGCGGGGGCGACCCAAGAGACCCAGTACTTC. V is TRBV29-1 and J is TRBJ2-5, with 8 positions matching TRBD2. Trimming removed 4 bases from V and 1 base from J; junction bases left unmatched: 5. In germline, CDR1 is SQVTM, CDR2 ANQGSEA. This CDR3 spans 14 amino acids.

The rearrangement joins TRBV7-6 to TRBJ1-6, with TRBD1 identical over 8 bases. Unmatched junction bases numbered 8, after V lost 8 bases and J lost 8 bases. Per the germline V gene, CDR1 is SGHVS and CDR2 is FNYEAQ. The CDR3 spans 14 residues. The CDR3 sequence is CASGSPGQDSPLHF. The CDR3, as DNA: TGTGCCAGCGGGAGCCCGGGACAGGATTCACCCCTCCACTTT.

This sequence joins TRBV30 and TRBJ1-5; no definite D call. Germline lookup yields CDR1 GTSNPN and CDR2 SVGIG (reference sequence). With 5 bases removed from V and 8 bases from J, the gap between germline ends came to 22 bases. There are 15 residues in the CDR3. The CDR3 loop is CAWATGLPLKEPQHF. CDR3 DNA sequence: TGTGCCTGGGCTACCGGTCTACCCCTTAAAGAGCCCCAGCATTTT.

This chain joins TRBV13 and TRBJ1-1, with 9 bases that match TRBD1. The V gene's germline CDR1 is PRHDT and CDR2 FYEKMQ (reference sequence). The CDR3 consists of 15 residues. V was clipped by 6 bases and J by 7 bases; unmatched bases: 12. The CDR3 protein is CASSRPAGTGYEAFF. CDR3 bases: TGTGCCAGCAGTCGCCCTGCCGGGACAGGGTATGAAGCTTTCTTT.

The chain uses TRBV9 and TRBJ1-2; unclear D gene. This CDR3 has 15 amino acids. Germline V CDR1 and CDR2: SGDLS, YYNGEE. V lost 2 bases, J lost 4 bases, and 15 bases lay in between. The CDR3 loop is CASSVGGVPSYGYTF. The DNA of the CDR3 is TGTGCCAGCAGCGTCGGAGGAGTACCTTCCTATGGCTACACCTTC.

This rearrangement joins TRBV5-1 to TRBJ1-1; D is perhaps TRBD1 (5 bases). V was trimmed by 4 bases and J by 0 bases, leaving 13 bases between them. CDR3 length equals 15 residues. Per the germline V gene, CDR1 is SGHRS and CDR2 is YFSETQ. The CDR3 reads CASSPATEMNTEAFF. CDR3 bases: TGCGCCAGCAGCCCAGCGACAGAGATGAACACTGAAGCTTTCTTT.